What follows are 26 T cell receptor beta chains derived from one specimen sequenced in a study of blood T cell repertoires in COVID-19 (dated by TCRdb to 2020 to 2021). Library preparation was by the immunoSEQ multiplex PCR assay. TCRdb took this table from immuneACCESS and kept in-frame rearrangements with V and J called. Such tables lack part of the clones; where checked against another copy, unresolved V genes explain under half of the gap, and the rest is unexplained. A total of roughly 75,000 clones appear in this sample, 90% of them only once. The ten largest clones take up roughly 7.2% of the sample. Sequencing input: peripheral blood. The receptors were sampled from a human donor in a cohort sampled during active COVID-19.

The CDR3 DNA is TGTGCCAGCACACAGGGGGAAAAACTGTTTTTT. It is translated as CASTQGEKLFF. V usage is TRBV25-1 and J usage is TRBJ1-4; 7 positions match TRBD1. CDR1 and CDR2 from the germline V gene are MGHDK and SYGVNS. This CDR3 comprises 11 residues. Germline trimming cut 7 bases from V and 8 bases from J; bases unmatched to any gene: 1.

The rearrangement joins TRBV10-1 to TRBJ2-2; D remains unclear. The V gene lost 7 bases and the J gene lost 2 bases, with 11 bases spanning the gap. The CDR3 consists of 14 residues. CDR1 and CDR2 (germline): WNHNN, SYGVQD (reference sequence). Here the CDR3 DNA reads TGCGCCAGCACGGGTTACAACAACACCGGGGAGCTGTTTTTT. Protein product: CASTGYNNTGELFF.

This chain links TRBV6-5 with TRBJ2-7, with 8 positions matching TRBD1. Germline CDR1 is MNHEY and CDR2 is SVGAGI. The ends lost 5 bases at V and 5 bases at J; junction bases unmatched: 5. This CDR3 contains 13 residues. CDR3 nucleotides: TGTGCCAGCAGTCGGACAGGGCTTGACGAGCAGTACTTC. Translated: CASSRTGLDEQYF.

This clone came up once. V is TRBV30 and J is TRBJ2-7; D perhaps matches TRBD2 (5 bases). The germline V gene encodes CDR1 GTSNPN and CDR2 SVGIG (reference sequence). Trimming shortened V by 5 bases and J by 2 bases, and 13 bases separated the two germline ends. The CDR3 loop spans 13 amino acids. CDR3 amino acids: CAWCRGQAYEQYF. The CDR3 region has the DNA TGTGCCTGGTGTCGAGGGCAGGCCTACGAGCAGTACTTC.

V and J are TRBV5-3 and TRBJ1-6, with a tentative D call TRBD1 (5 bases). TRBV5-3 is an ORF, with its function uncertain. The CDR3 length is 14 residues. V lost 3 bases to trimming and J lost 8 bases, with 12 bases between them. CDR3 coding DNA: TGTGCCAGAAGCTATACGACAGAATATTCACCCCTCCACTTT. Protein sequence: CARSYTTEYSPLHF.

The chain couples TRBV9 to TRBJ1-2, with 9 bases fitting TRBD1. The germline V gene has CDR1 SGDLS and CDR2 YYNGEE. The V and J ends lost 4 bases and 6 bases, in that order; junction bases with no gene match: 16. The CDR3 runs 17 residues. The CDR3 region is CASSTPGGQGIFNGYTF. CDR3 nucleotide sequence: TGTGCCAGCAGCACCCCTGGCGGACAGGGGATTTTTAATGGCTACACCTTC.

The rearrangement joins TRBV19 to TRBJ2-1, with TRBD1 identical over 9 bases. There are 15 residues in the CDR3. Trimming at V came to 0 bases and at J to 10 bases, leaving 7 bases not matched to a gene. Per germline, CDR1 LNHDA and CDR2 SQIVND (reference sequence). The CDR3 region has the DNA TGTGCCAGTAGTATAGAACAGGGGGCATCCCTCGAGCAGTTCTTC. Encoded protein: CASSIEQGASLEQFF.

Remarks on this clone: The junction does not match germline at one end; this may be a read error. The V call is TRBV7-9, the J call TRBJ1-1; D is uncertain. The CDR3 spans 12 residues. Per germline, CDR1 SEHNR and CDR2 FQNEAQ (reference sequence). The CDR3 DNA sequence: TGTGCCAGCAGCTTAGAAGGAGGGCCCCCCCTCTTT. Protein product: CASSLEGGPPLF.

The chain joins TRBV28 to TRBJ1-3; D remains ambiguous. Germline CDR1 and CDR2: MDHEN and SYDVKM. V lost 9 bases and J lost 0, with 15 bases in between. The CDR3 is 15 residues long. This chain's CDR3 is CASETSGFSGNTIYF. The CDR3 DNA reads as TGTGCCAGTGAAACGTCGGGTTTCTCTGGAAACACCATATATTTT.

The J gene is TRBJ1-5, the V gene TRBV21-1; the table's D call of TRBD1 was not tested on the DNA. TRBV21-1 is given as a pseudogene. The CDR3 is 17 amino acids. The CDR3 DNA reads as TGTGCCAGCAGCAAATCCTCGGACAGGGGCGGTAATCAGCCCCAGCATTTT. The encoded protein is CASSKSSDRGGNQPQHF.

This rearrangement joins TRBV19 to TRBJ2-1, with D tentatively TRBD2 (5 bases). CDR1 and CDR2 (germline): LNHDA, SQIVND (reference sequence). V lost 7 bases and J 4 bases, leaving 5 bases between the germline ends. The CDR3 runs 11 residues. Here the CDR3 reads CASTGYNEQFF. CDR3 bases: TGTGCCAGTACGGGGTACAATGAGCAGTTCTTC.

The genes are TRBV19 and TRBJ1-3, with D possibly matching TRBD1 (5 bases). Germline V gene sequence: CDR1 LNHDA, CDR2 SQIVND (reference sequence). The V and J ends lost 10 bases and 4 bases respectively, with 17 bases between them. The CDR3 is 14 amino acids. CDR3 residues: CATGRQLSGNTIYF. CDR3 DNA sequence: TGTGCCACCGGGCGACAGTTATCAGGAAACACCATATATTTT.

This clone was detected a few times. The chain links TRBV6-5 to TRBJ2-7; 12 nucleotides match TRBD2. The V gene end was trimmed by 6 bases and the J gene end by 5 bases; junction bases not matched to a gene: 5. Germline CDR1 MNHEY, CDR2 SVGAGI. This CDR3 region has 14 residues. CDR3 sequence (DNA): TGTGCCAGCAGGAGACTAGCGGGAGTAGACGAGCAGTACTTC. Residues: CASRRLAGVDEQYF.

The chain joins TRBV5-1 to TRBJ2-7, with D tentatively TRBD2 (6 bases). Deletions cut 4 bases from V and 8 bases from J, with 16 bases between. Germline assignment: CDR1 SGHRS and CDR2 YFSETQ. CDR3 length: 13 amino acids. This chain's CDR3 is CASSPDGAGKQYF. DNA of the CDR3: TGCGCCAGCAGCCCGGACGGGGCGGGAAAGCAGTACTTC.

CDR3 DNA sequence: TGTGCCAGCTCACCCACTGTTGGCGGGGGGGGCCAAGAGACCCAGTACTTC. Translating it yields CASSPTVGGGGQETQYF. This sequence joins TRBV18 and TRBJ2-5, with TRBD2 matching over 9 bases. Looked up from germline, CDR1 is KGHSH and CDR2 is LQKENI. Trimming took 3 bases from V and 1 from J; bases not matched to a gene: 9. This CDR3 is built from 17 residues.

The rearrangement joins TRBV15 to TRBJ2-7; 7 bases are shared with TRBD2. Trimming removed 6 bases from V and 5 bases from J; junction bases left unmatched: 7. This CDR3 spans 13 amino acids. The germline V gene has CDR1 LNHNV and CDR2 YYDKDF (reference sequence). CDR3 nucleotides: TGTGCCACCAGGTGGGGGGGGAGCAACGAGCAGTACTTC. Protein sequence: CATRWGGSNEQYF.

This chain links TRBV11-2 with TRBJ2-1, with 14 bases fitting TRBD2. The CDR3 totals 16 residues. The trim removed 6 bases at V and 2 bases at J, leaving 3 bases unmatched. Germline loops: CDR1 SGHAT, CDR2 FQNNGV. CDR3 in amino acids: CASRRLAGGPYNEQFF. Here the CDR3 DNA reads TGTGCCAGCAGAAGACTAGCGGGGGGGCCCTACAATGAGCAGTTCTTC.

V usage is TRBV19 and J usage is TRBJ1-2, with 9 bases aligning to TRBD1. Germline V gene lookup returns CDR1 LNHDA and CDR2 SQIVND (reference sequence). The ends lost 8 bases at V and 6 bases at J; junction bases unmatched: 16. This CDR3 has 16 residues. Here the CDR3 DNA reads TGTGCCAGTCTCTTGACTACAGCGGGACAGGGACATGGCTACACCTTC. Its translation: CASLLTTAGQGHGYTF.

The chain employs TRBV7-6 and TRBJ1-1; 9 bases fit TRBD1. CDR1 and CDR2 (germline): SGHVS, FNYEAQ. V shed 5 bases and J 2 bases; nucleotides not matched to a gene: 9. CDR3 length: 16 amino acids. CDR3 sequence (DNA): TGTGCCAGCAGCCTAAGGGGGACAGGGACCAACACTGAAGCTTTCTTT. It translates to CASSLRGTGTNTEAFF.

The J gene is TRBJ1-1, the V gene TRBV2, with D possibly matching TRBD1 (5 bases). V was cut by 1 base and J by 4 bases, with 19 bases left in between. This CDR3 is 17 amino acids long. Germline assignment: CDR1 SNHLY and CDR2 FYNNEI. DNA of the CDR3: TGTGCCAGCAGTGAAGATAGGGTAGTCAGGGTGGGCACTGAAGCTTTCTTT. Translation gives CASSEDRVVRVGTEAFF.

The chain recombines TRBV5-4 with TRBJ1-4; a weak D match, TRBD1 (5 bases). Trimming removed 2 bases from V and 8 bases from J, with 16 bases in between. CDR3 length: 15 amino acids. From germline, CDR1 is SGHNT and CDR2 YYREEE (reference sequence). The CDR3 bases are TGTGCCAGCAGCTTTTCCGCCAGGGCGGACGAAAAACTGTTTTTT. Translation: CASSFSARADEKLFF.

The chain links TRBV7-6 to TRBJ2-7, with 9 positions matching TRBD1. Trimming cost V 1 base and J 6 bases; bases outside gene matches: 7. This CDR3 region has 15 residues. Germline CDR1 is SGHVS and CDR2 is FNYEAQ. The CDR3 reads CASSLEGTGLAEQYF. The CDR3 coding sequence is TGTGCCAGCAGCTTAGAGGGGACAGGGCTGGCCGAGCAGTACTTC.

This clone was seen just once. V is TRBV28 and J is TRBJ2-7; D is unclear. The CDR3 totals 14 residues. Per germline, CDR1 MDHEN and CDR2 SYDVKM. V was clipped by 4 bases and J by 4 bases, with 14 bases between them. CDR3 amino acids: CASSSRIPPYEQYF. The CDR3 bases are TGTGCCAGCAGTTCGAGGATACCCCCATACGAGCAGTACTTC.

A few counts support this clone. CDR3 sequence reads: CASTRSVGNSGNTIYF. The CDR3 region has the DNA TGTGCCAGCACCCGCTCGGTGGGCAACTCTGGAAACACCATATATTTT. J is TRBJ1-3 and V is TRBV7-9, with D unresolved. Germline V gives CDR1 SEHNR, CDR2 FQNEAQ (reference sequence). Trimming left V 7 bases short and J 0 bases short, with 16 bases between. The CDR3 covers 16 residues.

The chain recombines TRBV9 with TRBJ2-3, with 11 nucleotides matching TRBD1. The length of the CDR3 is 21 residues. Germline V gene sequence: CDR1 SGDLS, CDR2 YYNGEE. V lost 4 bases, J lost 6 bases, and 25 bases stayed unmatched. The DNA of the CDR3 is TGTGCCAGCAGCACACCCCTTCTATTTCTGGACAGGGGGCTTGTTTCGGATACGCAGTATTTT. Its protein product is CASSTPLLFLDRGLVSDTQYF.

The rearrangement links TRBV11-2 to TRBJ1-6; D is undetermined. The CDR3 runs 14 residues. V lost 1 base, J lost 5 bases, and 6 bases lay in between. Germline CDR1 is SGHAT and CDR2 is FQNNGV. As DNA, the CDR3 is TGTGCCAGCAGCTTAGGCCAGAATAATTCACCCCTCCACTTT. Protein: CASSLGQNNSPLHF.